This TCR beta chain comes out of a study of control samples from healthy donors and cancer patients. V shed 4 bases and J shed 0 bases, with 16 bases lying between them. Looked up from germline, CDR1 is SGHRS and CDR2 is YFSETQ. The CDR3 is made up of 17 amino acids. Sequencing used immunoSEQ multiplex PCR; TCRdb keeps in-frame clones, though not all of them. The top ten clones hold roughly 4% of a sample with fewer than 130,000 clones, approximately 90% of them seen once. The TCR originated in a woman aged 55-75 years with lung cancer. Sequencing was carried out using PBMCs. The rearrangement links TRBV5-1 to TRBJ1-4; tentative D call: TRBD1 (5 bases). The CDR3 loop is CASSRQPLVATNEKLFF. The CDR3 DNA is TGCGCCAGCAGCCGACAGCCCTTAGTTGCAACTAATGAAAAACTGTTTTTT.